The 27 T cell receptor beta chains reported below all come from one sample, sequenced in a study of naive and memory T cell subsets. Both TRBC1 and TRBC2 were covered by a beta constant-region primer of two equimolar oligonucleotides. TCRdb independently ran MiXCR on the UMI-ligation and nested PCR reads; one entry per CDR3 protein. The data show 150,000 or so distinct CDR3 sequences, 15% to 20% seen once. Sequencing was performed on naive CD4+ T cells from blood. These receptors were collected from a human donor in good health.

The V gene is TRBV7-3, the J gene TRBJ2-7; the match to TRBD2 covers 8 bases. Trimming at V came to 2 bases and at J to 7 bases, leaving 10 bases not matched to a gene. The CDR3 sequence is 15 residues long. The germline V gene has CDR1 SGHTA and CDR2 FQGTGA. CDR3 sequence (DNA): TGTGCCAGCAGCTTAGAGGGGACTAGTGCAAGGGAGCAGTACTTC. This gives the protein CASSLEGTSAREQYF. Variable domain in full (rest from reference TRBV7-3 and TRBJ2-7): GAGVSQTPSNKVTEKGKYVELRCDPISGHTALYWYRQSLGQGPEFLIYFQGTGAADDSGLPNDRFFAVRPEGSVSTLKIQRTERGDSAVYLCASSLEGTSAREQYFGPGTRLTVT.

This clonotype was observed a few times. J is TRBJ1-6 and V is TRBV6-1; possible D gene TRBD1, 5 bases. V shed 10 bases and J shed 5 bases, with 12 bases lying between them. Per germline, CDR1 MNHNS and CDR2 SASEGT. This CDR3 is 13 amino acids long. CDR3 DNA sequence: TGTGCCACCCCCGGGGCCCATAATTCACCCCTCCACTTT. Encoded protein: CATPGAHNSPLHF.

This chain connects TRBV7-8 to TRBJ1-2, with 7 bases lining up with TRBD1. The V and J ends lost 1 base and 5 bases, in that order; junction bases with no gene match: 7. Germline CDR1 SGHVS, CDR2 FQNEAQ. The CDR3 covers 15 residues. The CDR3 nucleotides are TGTGCCAGCAGCTTAGTGTGGGACAGCCCGTATGGCTACACCTTC. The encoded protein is CASSLVWDSPYGYTF.

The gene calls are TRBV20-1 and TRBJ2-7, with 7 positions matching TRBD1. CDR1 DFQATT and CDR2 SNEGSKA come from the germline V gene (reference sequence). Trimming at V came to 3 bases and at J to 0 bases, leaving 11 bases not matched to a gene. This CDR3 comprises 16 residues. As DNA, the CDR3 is TGCAGTGCTAGGCGAATTTCGGGACAGAGCTCCTACGAGCAGTACTTC. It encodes CSARRISGQSSYEQYF.

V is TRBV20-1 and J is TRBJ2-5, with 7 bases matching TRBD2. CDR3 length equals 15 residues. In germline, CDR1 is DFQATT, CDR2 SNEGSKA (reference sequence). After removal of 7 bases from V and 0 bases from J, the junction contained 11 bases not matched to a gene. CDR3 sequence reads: CSGRRTRANQETQYF. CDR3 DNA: TGCAGTGGGCGGAGGACTAGGGCGAACCAAGAGACCCAGTACTTC.

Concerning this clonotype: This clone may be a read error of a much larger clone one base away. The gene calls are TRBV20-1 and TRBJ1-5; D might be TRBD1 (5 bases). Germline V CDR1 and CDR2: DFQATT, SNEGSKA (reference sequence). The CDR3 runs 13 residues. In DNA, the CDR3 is TGCAGTCCTAGTGGGGCCTCCAATCAGCCCCAGCATTTT. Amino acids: CSPSGASNQPQHF.

The CDR3 sequence is CASSFPVETQYF. The CDR3 nucleotides read TGTGCCAGCAGCTTTCCCGTGGAGACCCAGTACTTC. The chain employs TRBV7-9 and TRBJ2-5; D call uncertain. V lost 3 bases and J lost 5, with 7 bases in between. The CDR3 is 12 residues long. Germline loops: CDR1 SEHNR, CDR2 FQNEAQ (reference sequence). Complete variable domain (other parts from reference TRBV7-9 and TRBJ2-5): DTGVSQNPRHKITKRGQNVTFRCDPISEHNRLYWYRQTLGQGPEFLTYFQNEAQLEKSRLLSDRFSAERPKGSFSTLEIQRTEQGDSAMYLCASSFPVETQYFGPGTRLLVL.

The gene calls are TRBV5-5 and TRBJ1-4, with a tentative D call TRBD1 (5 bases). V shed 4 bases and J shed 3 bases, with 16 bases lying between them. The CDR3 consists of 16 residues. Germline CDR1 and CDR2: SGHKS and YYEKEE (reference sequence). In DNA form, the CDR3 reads TGTGCCAGCAGCCTCCTTCCCAGGGCTTCTAATGAAAAACTGTTTTTT. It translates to CASSLLPRASNEKLFF.

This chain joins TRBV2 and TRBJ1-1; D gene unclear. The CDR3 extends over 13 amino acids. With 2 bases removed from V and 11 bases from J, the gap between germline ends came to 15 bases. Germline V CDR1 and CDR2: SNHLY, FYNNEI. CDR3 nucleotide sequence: TGTGCCAGCAGTGAATCCGGAGACGCGAGGGCTTTCTTT. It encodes CASSESGDARAFF.

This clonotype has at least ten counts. The CDR3 DNA reads as TGCAGTGCGCAAGGACTAGCGGGCACAGGGAGGGACCAAGAGACCCAGTACTTC. Its translation is CSAQGLAGTGRDQETQYF. The chain uses TRBV20-1 and TRBJ2-5; 11 bases match TRBD2. Per germline, CDR1 DFQATT and CDR2 SNEGSKA (reference sequence). With 6 bases clipped from V and 0 bases from J, the junction kept 15 bases outside the gene matches. The CDR3 sequence is 18 residues long.

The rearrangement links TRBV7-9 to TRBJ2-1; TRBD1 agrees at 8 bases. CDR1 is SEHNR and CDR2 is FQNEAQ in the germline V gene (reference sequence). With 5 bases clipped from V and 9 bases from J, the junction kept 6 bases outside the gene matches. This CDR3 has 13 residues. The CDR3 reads CASSRRGLVEQFF. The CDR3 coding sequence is TGTGCCAGCAGCCGCAGGGGGCTGGTTGAGCAGTTCTTC.

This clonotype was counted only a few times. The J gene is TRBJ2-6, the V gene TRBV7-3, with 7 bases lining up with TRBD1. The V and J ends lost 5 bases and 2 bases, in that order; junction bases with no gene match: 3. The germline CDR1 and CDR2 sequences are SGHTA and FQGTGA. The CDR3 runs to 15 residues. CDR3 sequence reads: CASSPDRAGANVLTF. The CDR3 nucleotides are TGTGCCAGCAGCCCAGACAGGGCTGGGGCCAACGTCCTGACTTTC. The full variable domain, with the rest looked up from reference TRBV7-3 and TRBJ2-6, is GAGVSQTPSNKVTEKGKYVELRCDPISGHTALYWYRQSLGQGPEFLIYFQGTGAADDSGLPNDRFFAVRPEGSVSTLKIQRTERGDSAVYLCASSPDRAGANVLTFGAGSRLTVL.

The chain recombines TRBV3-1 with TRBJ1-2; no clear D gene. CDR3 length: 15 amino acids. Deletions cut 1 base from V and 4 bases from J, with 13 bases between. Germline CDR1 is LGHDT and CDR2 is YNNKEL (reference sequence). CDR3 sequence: CASSQVRGTGYGYTF. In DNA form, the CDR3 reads TGTGCCAGCAGCCAAGTGCGTGGTACTGGCTATGGCTACACCTTC.

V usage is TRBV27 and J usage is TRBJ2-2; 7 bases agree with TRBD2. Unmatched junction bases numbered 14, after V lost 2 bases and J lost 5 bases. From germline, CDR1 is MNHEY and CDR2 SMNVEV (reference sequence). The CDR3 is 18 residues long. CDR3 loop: CASSLRMSRERGTGELFF. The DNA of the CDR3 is TGTGCCAGCAGTTTACGTATGTCGCGGGAGCGCGGTACCGGGGAGCTGTTTTTT.

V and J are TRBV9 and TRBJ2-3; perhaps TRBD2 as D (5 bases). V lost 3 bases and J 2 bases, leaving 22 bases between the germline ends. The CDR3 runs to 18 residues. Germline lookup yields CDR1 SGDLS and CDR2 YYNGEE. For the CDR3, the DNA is TGTGCCAGCAGCGCCACGGAAGGGAGTGCGAAGTACACAGATACGCAGTATTTT. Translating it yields CASSATEGSAKYTDTQYF.

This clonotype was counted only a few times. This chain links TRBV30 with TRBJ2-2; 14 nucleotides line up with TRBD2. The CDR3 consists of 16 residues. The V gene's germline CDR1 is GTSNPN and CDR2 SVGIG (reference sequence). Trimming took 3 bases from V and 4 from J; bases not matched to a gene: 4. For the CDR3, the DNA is TGTGCCTGGAGGGGACTAGCGGGAGATTCCACCGGGGAGCTGTTTTTT. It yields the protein CAWRGLAGDSTGELFF.

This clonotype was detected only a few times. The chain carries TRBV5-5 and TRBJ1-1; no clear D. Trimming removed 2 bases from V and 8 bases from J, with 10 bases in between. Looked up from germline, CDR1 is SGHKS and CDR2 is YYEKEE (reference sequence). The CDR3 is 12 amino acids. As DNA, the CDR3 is TGTGCCAGCAGCTTCTATGTAAGGGAAGCTTTCTTT. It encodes CASSFYVREAFF.

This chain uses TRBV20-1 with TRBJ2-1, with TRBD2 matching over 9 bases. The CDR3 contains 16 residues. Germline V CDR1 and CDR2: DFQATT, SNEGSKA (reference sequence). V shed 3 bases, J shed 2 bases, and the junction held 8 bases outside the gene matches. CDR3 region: CSARESRGRAYNEQFF. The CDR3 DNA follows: TGCAGTGCTAGGGAGAGTCGCGGGAGGGCCTACAATGAGCAGTTCTTC.

CDR3 sequence (DNA): TGTGCCTGGAGTGTACGGGGGGTGGTCAAAAACATTCAGTACTTC. Translation gives CAWSVRGVVKNIQYF. The genes are TRBV30 and TRBJ2-4; 7 bases are shared with TRBD2. The V segment lost 0 bases and the J segment 3 bases; nucleotides outside the gene matches: 5. Per germline, CDR1 GTSNPN and CDR2 SVGIG (reference sequence). The CDR3 sequence is 15 residues long.

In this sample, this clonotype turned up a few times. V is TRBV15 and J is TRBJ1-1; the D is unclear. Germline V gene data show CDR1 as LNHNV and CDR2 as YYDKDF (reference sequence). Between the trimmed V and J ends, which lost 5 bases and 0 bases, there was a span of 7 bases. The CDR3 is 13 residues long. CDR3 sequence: CATSRRVNTEAFF. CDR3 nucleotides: TGTGCCACCAGCCGCCGGGTGAACACTGAAGCTTTCTTT.

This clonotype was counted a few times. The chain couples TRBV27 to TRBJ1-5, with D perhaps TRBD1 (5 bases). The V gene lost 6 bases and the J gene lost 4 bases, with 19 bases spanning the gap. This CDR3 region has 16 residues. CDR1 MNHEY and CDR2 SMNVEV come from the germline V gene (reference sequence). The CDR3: CASSLYTPGANQPQHF. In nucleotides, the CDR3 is TGTGCCAGCAGCCTCTATACTCCCGGGGCGAATCAGCCCCAGCATTTT.

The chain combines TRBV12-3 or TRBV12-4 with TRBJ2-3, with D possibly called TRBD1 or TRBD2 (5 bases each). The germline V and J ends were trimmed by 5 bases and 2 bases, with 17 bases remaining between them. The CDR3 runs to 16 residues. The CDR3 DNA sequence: TGTGCCAGCAGTCCCCACTCGGGGCCCTACACAGATACGCAGTATTTT. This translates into CASSPHSGPYTDTQYF.

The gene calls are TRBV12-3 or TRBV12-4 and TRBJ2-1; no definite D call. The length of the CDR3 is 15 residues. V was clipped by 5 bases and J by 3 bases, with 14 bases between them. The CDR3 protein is CASSHFPDRYNEQFF. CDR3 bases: TGTGCCAGCAGTCACTTCCCAGACCGCTACAATGAGCAGTTCTTC.

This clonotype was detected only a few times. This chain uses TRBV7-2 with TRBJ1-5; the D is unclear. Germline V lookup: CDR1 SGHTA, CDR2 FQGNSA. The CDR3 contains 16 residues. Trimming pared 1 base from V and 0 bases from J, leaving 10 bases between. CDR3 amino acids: CASSLVVGSSNQPQHF. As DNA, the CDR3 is TGTGCCAGCAGCTTAGTAGTAGGATCTAGCAATCAGCCCCAGCATTTT.

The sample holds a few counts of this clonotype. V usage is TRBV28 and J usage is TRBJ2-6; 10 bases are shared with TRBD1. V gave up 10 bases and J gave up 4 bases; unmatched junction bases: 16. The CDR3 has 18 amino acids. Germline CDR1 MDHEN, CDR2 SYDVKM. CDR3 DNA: TGTGCCACCCTGCGGGGGACAGGGGTTTTGTTGGGGGCCAACGTCCTGACTTTC. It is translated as CATLRGTGVLLGANVLTF.

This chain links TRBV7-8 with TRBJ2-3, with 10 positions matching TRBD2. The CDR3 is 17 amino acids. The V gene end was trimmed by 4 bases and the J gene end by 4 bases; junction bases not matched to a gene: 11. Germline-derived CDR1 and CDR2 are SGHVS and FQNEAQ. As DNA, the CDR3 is TGTGCCAGCAGCTGGCCCCCGGGACTAGCGACCCCAGATACGCAGTATTTT. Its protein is CASSWPPGLATPDTQYF.

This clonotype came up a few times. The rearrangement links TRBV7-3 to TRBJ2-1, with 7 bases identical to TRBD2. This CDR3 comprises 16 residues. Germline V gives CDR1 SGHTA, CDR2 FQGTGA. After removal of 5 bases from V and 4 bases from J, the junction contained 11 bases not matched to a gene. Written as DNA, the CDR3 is TGTGCCAGCAGCCCTTGGGGAGGGCGTAGGTACAATGAGCAGTTCTTC. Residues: CASSPWGGRRYNEQFF.